This T cell receptor (beta chain) emerged from a study of identical twins. Only a few counts were recorded for this clonotype. One entry per CDR3 protein, called by TCRdb with MiXCR from the 5' RACE reads. The sample contains about 340,000 distinct CDR3 sequences, approximately 13% of which appear only once. The ends were cut back, 0 bases at V and 3 bases at J, with 11 bases in the middle. This CDR3 contains 15 residues. Germline V gives CDR1 MNHEY, CDR2 SMNVEV (reference sequence). The same data also contributed to another study, on yellow fever vaccine responses in identical twins.

The sequencing sample was made of CD8+ T cells sorted from blood. The genes are TRBV27 and TRBJ1-1; no definite D call. The source is a young woman in good health. The CDR3 here is CASSLSRGIDTEAFF. CDR3 DNA sequence: TGTGCCAGCAGTTTATCGCGGGGAATCGACACTGAAGCTTTCTTT.